Listed here are 10 T cell receptor beta chains from one sample, sequenced in a study of OX40 agonist ivuxolimab in advanced cancers. TCRdb's copy holds only in-frame clones and misses some; the assay was immunoSEQ multiplex PCR. The table includes roughly 90,000 clones, more than 70% detected once. The sequenced sample was CD4+ or CD8+ T cells sorted from blood, obtained in a trial of the OX40 agonist ivuxolimab. The source is an adult with an advanced solid tumor such as melanoma, head and neck, liver or kidney cancer.

The gene calls are TRBV6-5 and TRBJ2-7; maybe TRBD2 (5 bases). V lost 2 bases and J 2 bases, leaving 7 bases between the germline ends. CDR3 length: 13 amino acids. Looked up from germline, CDR1 is MNHEY and CDR2 is SVGAGI. The CDR3 reads CASSYPGTYEQYF. The CDR3 bases are TGTGCCAGCAGTTACCCCGGGACCTACGAGCAGTACTTC.

V and J are TRBV14 and TRBJ2-3; weak D call: TRBD2 (6 bases). The germline V and J ends were trimmed by 3 bases and 1 base, with 17 bases remaining between them. The CDR3 runs 17 residues. Germline V gene sequence: CDR1 SGHDN, CDR2 FVKESK. The CDR3 DNA reads TGTGCCAGCAGCCATCGGTTCGGGACTTCTCGCACAGATACGCAGTATTTT. This gives the protein CASSHRFGTSRTDTQYF.

The chain couples TRBV20-1 to TRBJ2-7; D is unclear. The CDR3 totals 11 residues. CDR1 and CDR2 (germline): DFQATT, SNEGSKA (reference sequence). V dropped 6 bases and J dropped 1 base, with 7 bases sitting between them. The CDR3 sequence: CSAETSYEQYV. The CDR3 nucleotides read TGCAGTGCGGAAACGTCCTACGAGCAGTACGTC.

The gene calls are TRBV28 and TRBJ1-2; possible D gene TRBD1, 6 bases. The V end lost 3 bases, the J end lost 5 bases, and 16 bases lay between the germline ends. CDR3 length: 15 residues. The V gene's germline CDR1 is MDHEN and CDR2 SYDVKM. The DNA of the CDR3 is TGTGCCAGCAGTTTCGCGTACGTCACAGGGTATGGCTACACCTTC. This translates into CASSFAYVTGYGYTF.

V and J are TRBV2 and TRBJ1-6, with a tentative D call TRBD1 (5 bases). This CDR3 is built from 13 residues. With 6 bases removed from V and 10 bases from J, the gap between germline ends came to 13 bases. Germline CDR1 SNHLY, CDR2 FYNNEI. The CDR3 protein is CASRGQYGSPLHF. The CDR3 DNA sequence: TGTGCCAGCAGGGGGCAATACGGCTCACCCCTCCACTTT.

This clone has just one count. The chain couples TRBV5-1 to TRBJ1-3; no firm D call. The CDR3 extends over 16 amino acids. V lost 1 base and J 0 bases, leaving 11 bases between the germline ends. CDR1 is SGHRS, CDR2 YFSETQ, per germline. The CDR3 sequence is CASSLMGSSSGNTIYF. Here the CDR3 DNA reads TGCGCCAGCAGCTTGATGGGGAGTAGCTCTGGAAACACCATATATTTT.

The gene calls are TRBV7-8 and TRBJ2-1; D gene uncertain. V was clipped by 5 bases and J by 8 bases, with 10 bases between them. The V gene's germline CDR1 is SGHVS and CDR2 FQNEAQ. The CDR3 is made up of 12 amino acids. CDR3 nucleotides: TGTGCCAGCAGCGCCAGCCGGGATGAGCAGTTCTTC. It specifies CASSASRDEQFF.

The chain carries TRBV29-1 and TRBJ1-1; 7 bases agree with TRBD1. The junction had 7 bases not matched to a gene; V was cut back by 4 bases and J by 5 bases. The CDR3 is made up of 13 amino acids. Germline V gene sequence: CDR1 SQVTM, CDR2 ANQGSEA. The CDR3 DNA sequence: TGCAGCGTTGTTACAGGGGCGAGGACTGAAGCTTTCTTT. Protein: CSVVTGARTEAFF.

The chain uses TRBV4-1 and TRBJ2-5; D remains unclear. The CDR3 runs to 15 residues. V shed 0 bases and J shed 6 bases, with 14 bases lying between them. CDR1 and CDR2 (germline): MGHRA, YSYEKL. DNA of the CDR3: TGCGCCAGCAGCCAAGAGGCTTGGGGTGGGAAGACCCAGTACTTC. Protein product: CASSQEAWGGKTQYF.

This chain connects TRBV28 to TRBJ1-2; no firm D call. Germline CDR1 is MDHEN and CDR2 is SYDVKM. The germline V and J ends were trimmed by 3 bases and 2 bases, with 13 bases remaining between them. The CDR3 length is 15 residues. The CDR3 reads CASSLKIVRNYGYTF. In DNA form, the CDR3 reads TGTGCCAGCAGTTTGAAGATCGTCAGGAACTATGGCTACACCTTC.